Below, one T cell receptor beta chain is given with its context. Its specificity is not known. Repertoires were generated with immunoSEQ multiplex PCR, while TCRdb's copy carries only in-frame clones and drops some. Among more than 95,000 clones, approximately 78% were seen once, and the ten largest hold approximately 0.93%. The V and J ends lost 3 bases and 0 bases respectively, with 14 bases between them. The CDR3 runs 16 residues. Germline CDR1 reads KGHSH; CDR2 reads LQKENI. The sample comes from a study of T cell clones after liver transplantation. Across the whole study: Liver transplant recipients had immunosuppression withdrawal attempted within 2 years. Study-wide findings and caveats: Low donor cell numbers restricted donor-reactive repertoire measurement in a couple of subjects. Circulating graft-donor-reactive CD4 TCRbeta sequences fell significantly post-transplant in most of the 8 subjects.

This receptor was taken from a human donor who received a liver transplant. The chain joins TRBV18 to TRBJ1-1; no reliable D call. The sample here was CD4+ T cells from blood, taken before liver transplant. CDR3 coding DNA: TGTGCCAGCTCACCGAACAGAGCCTCAATGAACACTGAAGCTTTCTTT. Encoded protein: CASSPNRASMNTEAFF.